Below are 22 T cell receptor beta chains sequenced from a single sample in a study of siplizumab effects on memory and regulatory T cells. The assay was immunoSEQ multiplex PCR, and TCRdb's table has in-frame clones only and misses some. This table holds roughly 68,000 clones, over 65% found once. The sequencing sample was made of memory CD4+ T cells sorted from blood. These TCRs come from a human donor in good health.

V gene TRBV7-3 combines with J gene TRBJ2-6; 7 bases match TRBD1. Germline assignment: CDR1 SGHTA and CDR2 FQGTGA. V was clipped by 5 bases and J by 0 bases; unmatched bases: 13. CDR3 length equals 19 residues. For the CDR3, the DNA is TGTGCCAGCAGCCCATTTTCACAGGGGACGAGCTCTGGGGCCAACGTCCTGACTTTC. Protein sequence: CASSPFSQGTSSGANVLTF.

This chain's CDR3 is CSVEEQVFGTGELFF. CDR3 in DNA: TGCAGCGTTGAAGAACAGGTTTTTGGCACCGGGGAGCTGTTTTTT. The V call is TRBV29-1, the J call TRBJ2-2; D might be TRBD1 (5 bases). V was trimmed by 0 bases and J by 4 bases, leaving 12 bases between them. The CDR3 has 15 amino acids. Per germline, CDR1 SQVTM and CDR2 ANQGSEA.

The V gene is TRBV30, the J gene TRBJ1-1, with D unresolved. This CDR3 comprises 14 residues. V was pared by 4 bases and J by 0 bases, with 12 bases between. Per the germline V gene, CDR1 is GTSNPN and CDR2 is SVGIG (reference sequence). CDR3 DNA sequence: TGTGCCTGGACAAGACTCACCATGAACACTGAAGCTTTCTTT. Residues: CAWTRLTMNTEAFF.

This rearrangement joins TRBV7-2 to TRBJ2-1, with D tentatively TRBD2 (6 bases). Germline V gene lookup returns CDR1 SGHTA and CDR2 FQGNSA. V lost 0 bases and J 3 bases, leaving 12 bases between the germline ends. This CDR3 has 16 amino acids. The CDR3 reads CASSLAGGLLYNEQFF. CDR3 sequence (DNA): TGTGCCAGCAGCTTAGCGGGGGGTTTACTCTACAATGAGCAGTTCTTC.

CDR3 loop: CASSPQGRYGYTF. The CDR3 DNA sequence: TGTGCCAGCAGTCCCCAGGGACGCTATGGCTACACCTTC. The chain is built from TRBV27 and TRBJ1-2; a weak D match, TRBD1 (5 bases). Trimming cost V 5 bases and J 4 bases, with 11 bases left between them. This CDR3 is built from 13 residues. CDR1 is MNHEY, CDR2 SMNVEV, per germline (reference sequence).

The chain recombines TRBV10-2 with TRBJ2-1; 8 nucleotides match TRBD2. CDR1 is WSHSY and CDR2 is SAAADI in the germline V gene. The CDR3 is made up of 14 amino acids. J lost 0 bases, V lost 7 bases, and 2 bases had no gene match. In DNA form, the CDR3 reads TGCGCCAGCATGCGGGGGGTCTCCTACAATGAGCAGTTCTTC. Protein: CASMRGVSYNEQFF.

This chain joins TRBV27 and TRBJ2-7; TRBD1 might be the D (6 bases). Between the trimmed V and J ends, which lost 6 bases and 5 bases, there was a span of 17 bases. The germline gives CDR1 MNHEY, CDR2 SMNVEV (reference sequence). The CDR3 has 14 amino acids. The CDR3 DNA reads as TGTGCCAGCAGCGACACCTGGACAGTCGACGAGCAGTACTTC. Encoded protein: CASSDTWTVDEQYF.

CDR3 amino acids: CASSPRGNLAKNIQYF. Written as DNA, the CDR3 is TGTGCCAGCAGCCCCCGAGGCAACTTGGCCAAAAACATTCAGTACTTC. The rearrangement joins TRBV7-4 to TRBJ2-4; D gene unclear. Per germline, CDR1 SGHVT and CDR2 SQSDAQ. The CDR3 length is 16 residues. V was clipped by 5 bases and J by 1 base, with 15 bases between them.

The chain is built from TRBV6-5 and TRBJ2-7; 7 bases are shared with TRBD1. The germline V gene has CDR1 MNHEY and CDR2 SVGAGI. V was clipped by 4 bases and J by 2 bases; unmatched bases: 8. CDR3 length equals 15 residues. The CDR3 nucleotides are TGTGCCAGCAGTTTGAGAACGACAGGGCCCTACGAGCAGTACTTC. Protein sequence: CASSLRTTGPYEQYF.

Details on this clone: This sample also contains other DNA sequences that code for the same CDR3. V is TRBV7-8 and J is TRBJ2-1; D unresolved. CDR3 size: 13 residues. The ends were cut back, 1 base at V and 4 bases at J, with 5 bases in the middle. Germline V gives CDR1 SGHVS, CDR2 FQNEAQ. In DNA form, the CDR3 reads TGTGCCAGCAGCTTAGGGCAGTACAATGAGCAGTTCTTC. Translation gives CASSLGQYNEQFF.

This clone was counted a few times. The rearrangement uses TRBV15 and TRBJ2-1; 10 nucleotides line up with TRBD2. The J segment lost 5 bases and the V segment lost 4 bases, leaving 5 bases of the junction unmatched. The CDR3 length is 15 residues. Germline assignment: CDR1 LNHNV and CDR2 YYDKDF (reference sequence). The chain's CDR3 is CATSTRTSGNNEQFF. The CDR3 region has the DNA TGTGCCACCAGCACCAGGACTAGCGGCAACAATGAGCAGTTCTTC.

The genes are TRBV7-2 and TRBJ1-4; D is unresolved. Germline CDR1 reads SGHTA; CDR2 reads FQGNSA. V was shortened by 2 bases and J by 5 bases, with 6 bases between the two germline ends. This CDR3 is built from 13 residues. The DNA for the CDR3 is TGTGCCAGCAGCTTATACATAAATGAAAAACTGTTTTTT. Translating gives CASSLYINEKLFF.

The chain links TRBV20-1 to TRBJ1-1; D is unclear. Trimming stripped 4 bases from V and 7 bases from J, with 7 bases between. Germline loops: CDR1 DFQATT, CDR2 SNEGSKA (reference sequence). This CDR3 comprises 10 residues. CDR3 protein: CSAIRNEAFF. The CDR3 nucleotides are TGCAGTGCTATCCGTAATGAAGCTTTCTTT.

The chain employs TRBV9 and TRBJ1-5; D is unclear. The CDR3 is made up of 14 amino acids. Germline CDR1 reads SGDLS; CDR2 reads YYNGEE. Trimming stripped 3 bases from V and 6 bases from J, with 13 bases between. The CDR3 spells CASSARASGQPQHF. DNA of the CDR3: TGTGCCAGCAGCGCAAGGGCTTCAGGTCAGCCCCAGCATTTT.

The V gene is TRBV29-1, the J gene TRBJ1-2; D might be TRBD1 (5 bases). CDR1 is SQVTM, CDR2 ANQGSEA, per germline. Trimming took 7 bases from V and 9 from J, leaving 12 bases between them. The CDR3 totals 10 residues. This chain's CDR3 is CSARGESYTF. The CDR3 bases are TGCAGCGCCCGGGGGGAGAGCTACACCTTC.

The chain recombines TRBV5-1 with TRBJ1-1; D is undetermined. Germline V gives CDR1 SGHRS, CDR2 YFSETQ. The V end was cut by 2 bases, the J end by 3 bases, with 11 bases between. CDR3 length: 14 residues. The CDR3 DNA sequence: TGCGCCAGCAGCTTCCTCGCTGGTGACACTGAAGCTTTCTTT. Translation: CASSFLAGDTEAFF.

The chain uses TRBV28 and TRBJ2-7, with TRBD2 identical over 9 bases. Germline V gene lookup returns CDR1 MDHEN and CDR2 SYDVKM. The V and J ends lost 8 bases and 3 bases, in that order; junction bases with no gene match: 8. This CDR3 is built from 14 residues. CDR3 bases: TGTGCCAGCGCTAGCGGGACTACCCTCTACGAGCAGTACTTC. Residues: CASASGTTLYEQYF.

The chain couples TRBV12-5 to TRBJ1-6; D unclear. Trimming took 5 bases from V and 9 from J, leaving 14 bases between them. This CDR3 has 14 residues. The germline gives CDR1 LGHNT, CDR2 FRNRAP. The CDR3: CASGQDGSVSPLHF. The CDR3 region has the DNA TGTGCTAGTGGTCAGGACGGGTCAGTTTCACCCCTCCACTTT.

The chain links TRBV7-2 to TRBJ2-5; D gene ambiguous. Germline CDR1 and CDR2: SGHTA and FQGNSA. V shed 6 bases and J shed 0 bases, with 5 bases lying between them. The CDR3 totals 12 residues. CDR3 coding DNA: TGTGCCAGCAGTTTGTACCAAGAGACCCAGTACTTC. Its protein product is CASSLYQETQYF.

This chain joins TRBV19 and TRBJ1-4, with TRBD1 matching 8 bases. The V gene's germline CDR1 is LNHDA and CDR2 SQIVND (reference sequence). The CDR3 is made up of 13 amino acids. The V segment lost 5 bases and the J segment 10 bases; nucleotides outside the gene matches: 6. CDR3 nucleotide sequence: TGTGCCAGTAGTCGCGGACAGGGCGGAAAACTGTTTTTT. Its protein product is CASSRGQGGKLFF.

The chain carries TRBV27 and TRBJ2-1, with TRBD2 matching over 9 bases. Germline lookup yields CDR1 MNHEY and CDR2 SMNVEV (reference sequence). This CDR3 contains 15 residues. J was trimmed by 10 bases and V by 10 bases; bases with no gene match: 17. CDR3 DNA: TGTGCCACGACGAAGGGGCTAGCGGGAATGGGGGAGCAGTTCTTC. It is translated as CATTKGLAGMGEQFF.

Notes on this clone: Other DNA sequences within the sample encode an identical CDR3. DNA for the CDR3: TGCGCCAGCAGCTTGGGACAGTCCTACAATGAGCAGTTCTTC. Residues: CASSLGQSYNEQFF. The V gene is TRBV5-1, the J gene TRBJ2-1, with D possibly TRBD1 on 5 matching bases. This CDR3 is 14 amino acids long. Per the germline V gene, CDR1 is SGHRS and CDR2 is YFSETQ. With 0 bases removed from V and 1 base from J, the gap between germline ends came to 5 bases. Together with reference TRBV5-1 and TRBJ2-1, the CDR3 gives the full variable domain: KAGVTQTPRYLIKTRGQQVTLSCSPISGHRSVSWYQQTPGQGLQFLFEYFSETQRNKGNFPGRFSGRQFSNSRSEMNVSTLELGDSALYLCASSLGQSYNEQFFGPGTRLTVL.